This T cell receptor beta chain appears in the sequencing data of a study of response to subunit inactivated influenza vaccine. General study points: Authors proposed each seasonal influenza vaccination draws in few new T cells.

TCRdb called the RT-PCR reads again in MiXCR, with one record for every CDR3 protein. The sample has around 570,000 distinct CDR3 sequences; about 11% are singletons. About this clonotype: Its antigen is not known.

The CDR3 runs to 16 residues. The V and J ends lost 0 bases and 2 bases respectively, with 11 bases between them. CDR1 is SGHDN and CDR2 is FVKESK in the germline V gene. The same sample was also used in a study of T cells expressing NK-cell markers. This second report adds: UMIs were included in TCR beta cDNA generated by 5'RACE template switching. It was sorted CD3+CD56+NKG2C+, CD3+CD56+NKG2C- and CD3+CD56-NKG2C+ T cells that supplied the TCR beta repertoires.

The source material was PBMCs from blood, sampled on the day of vaccination. The source is a man aged 45-65 years who received an inactivated influenza vaccine. The V call is TRBV14, the J call TRBJ2-1; no clear D gene. CDR3 residues: CASSQDLITTYNEQFF. CDR3 coding DNA: TGTGCCAGCAGCCAAGATCTCATCACGACCTACAATGAGCAGTTCTTC.